The entry below describes one TCR beta chain. The antigen is unknown. From germline, CDR1 is SGHRS and CDR2 YFSETQ. Trimming removed 2 bases from V and 3 bases from J, with 14 bases in between. The CDR3 spans 15 residues. The stimulus was lysate of CMV-infected fibroblasts, around 10 ug/mL. CD40L-negative CD69-negative CD45RO-high memory CD4+ T cells were sorted as populations depleted of antigen-responding cells. This sample is part of a study of persistence of HIV-infected CD4 T cells. The immunoSEQ assay was version 4, run in survey mode. Repertoires were generated with immunoSEQ multiplex PCR, while TCRdb's copy carries only in-frame clones and drops some. The repertoire holds some 48,000 clones, with about 80% as singletons.

This receptor was obtained from an adult man with HIV who was CMV-seropositive. The sequences come from CD4+ T cells sorted from PBMCs after approximately 20-hour stimulation, collected from a patient who received antiretroviral therapy. The rearrangement uses TRBV5-1 and TRBJ1-2, with D perhaps matching TRBD1 (5 bases). CDR3 amino acids: CASSFQGPTDYGYTF. CDR3 DNA sequence: TGCGCCAGCAGCTTTCAGGGCCCGACGGACTATGGCTACACCTTC.